The T cell receptor (beta chain) under discussion was sequenced for a study of blood T cells in healthy people across ages. PCR was performed a second time for about 6 to 12 cycles using a sample-barcoded 5' primer and a J-beta primer mix. TCRdb reanalysed the 5' RACE reads using MiXCR and keeps one entry per CDR3 protein. The repertoire holds 700,000 to 1,000,000 distinct CDR3 sequences, with under 55% as singletons. This clonotype was recorded a few times. Sample: blood. The clonotype originates from a man in his 60s in good health.

The DNA for the CDR3 is TGCAGCGTTGTGTGGGGAACGCGGGGCTACACCTTC. Translating it yields CSVVWGTRGYTF. The gene calls are TRBV29-1 and TRBJ1-2; D unresolved. Germline-derived CDR1 and CDR2 are SQVTM and ANQGSEA. There are 12 residues in the CDR3. Trimming shortened V by 4 bases and J by 8 bases, and 14 bases separated the two germline ends.